This is a list of T cell receptor beta chains from one sample in a study of vaccination and CD4 T cells after COVID-19. In TCRdb, the PCR reads were re-called with MiXCR into one record per CDR3 protein. Of 7,100 or so distinct CDR3 sequences in the sample, 55% to 65% were seen once. These receptors' antigens are unknown. The sample was CD4+ T cells from blood, cultured in vitro. The receptors come from a human donor who had recovered from COVID-19. The CDR3 runs from the conserved cysteine through the conserved F or W. A D gene is named only where the DNA matches it firmly. The size of a clone is reported for some rows only, either as once, few or many, or as a class for expanded clones.

>TRBV27|few|TRBJ2-7|TRBD1
TGTGCCAGCAGTCGGGACAGGGGGGTATCCTACGAGCAGTACTTC
CASSRDRGVSYEQYF
>TRBV27|-|TRBJ2-5|TRBD2
TGTGCCAGCAGTTTATCGACTAGCGGGAGGGGGGGGACCCAGTACTTC
CASSLSTSGRGGTQYF
>TRBV10-3|-|TRBJ2-5|TRBD2
TGTGCCATCAGGTTCGGGAGCGGGACTAGCGGGAGTCACCAAGAGACCCAGTACTTC
CAIRFGSGTSGSHQETQYF
>TRBV7-6|-|TRBJ2-3|-
TGTGCCAGCAGCACCGGACGGACAGATACGCAGTATTTT
CASSTGRTDTQYF
>TRBV24-1|-|TRBJ1-6|-
TGTGCCACCAGTGATCCGGTGCAGGGATATAATTCACCCCTCCACTTT
CATSDPVQGYNSPLHF
>TRBV20-1|-|TRBJ2-1|TRBD2
TGCAGTGCGCTACGACTAGCGGGACGCAATGAGCAGTTCTTC
CSALRLAGRNEQFF
>TRBV6-5|once|TRBJ1-6|TRBD1
TGTGCCAGCAGTTACTCGATGTGGCAGGGGGAATCACCCCTCCACTTT
CASSYSMWQGESPLHF
>TRBV29-1|once|TRBJ2-5|-
TGCAGCGTCGGAGGTCGAGAGACCCAGTACTTC
CSVGGRETQYF
>TRBV6-1|-|TRBJ1-5|-
TGTGCCGGCAAACAAGACGGATCTGGGGGGCCCCAGCATTTT
CAGKQDGSGGPQHF
>TRBV20-1|-|TRBJ2-5|-
TGCAGTGTGTTCAGGGGAGAAGAGACCCAGTACTTC
CSVFRGEETQYF
>TRBV12-3/TRBV12-4|-|TRBJ1-2|TRBD1
TGTGCCAGCAGTCCTTATACAGGGGAAAGGTATGGCTACACCTTC
CASSPYTGERYGYTF
>TRBV7-8|-|TRBJ1-6|-
TGTGCCAGCAGCTTGCGGTCAAACGGGCCCTATAATTCACCCCTCCACTTT
CASSLRSNGPYNSPLHF
>TRBV7-2|-|TRBJ2-7|-
TGTGCCAGCAGCTTAGAGTACTGGCAGGACTACGAGCAGTACTTC
CASSLEYWQDYEQYF